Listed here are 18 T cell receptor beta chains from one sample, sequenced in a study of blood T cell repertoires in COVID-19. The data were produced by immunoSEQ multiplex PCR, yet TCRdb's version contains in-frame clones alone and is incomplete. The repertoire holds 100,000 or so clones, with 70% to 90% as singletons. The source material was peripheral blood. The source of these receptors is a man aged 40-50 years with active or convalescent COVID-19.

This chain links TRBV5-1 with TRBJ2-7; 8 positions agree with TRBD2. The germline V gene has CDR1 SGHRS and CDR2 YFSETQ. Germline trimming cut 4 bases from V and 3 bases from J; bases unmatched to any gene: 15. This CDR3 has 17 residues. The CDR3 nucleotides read TGCGCCAGCAGCCCTCGACTAGCGCAGACCTTTGGCTACGAGCAGTACTTC. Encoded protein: CASSPRLAQTFGYEQYF.

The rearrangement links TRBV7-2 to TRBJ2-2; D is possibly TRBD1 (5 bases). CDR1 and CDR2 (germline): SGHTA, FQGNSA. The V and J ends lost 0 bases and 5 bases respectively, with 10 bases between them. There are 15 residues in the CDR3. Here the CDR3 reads CASSLAQGWTGELFF. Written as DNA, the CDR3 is TGTGCCAGCAGCTTAGCCCAGGGTTGGACCGGGGAGCTGTTTTTT.

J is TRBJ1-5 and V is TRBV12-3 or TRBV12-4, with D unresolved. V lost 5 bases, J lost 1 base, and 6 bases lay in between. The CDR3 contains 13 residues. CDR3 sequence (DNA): TGTGCCAGCAGTCCCGTCAGCAATCAGCCCCAGCATTTT. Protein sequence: CASSPVSNQPQHF.

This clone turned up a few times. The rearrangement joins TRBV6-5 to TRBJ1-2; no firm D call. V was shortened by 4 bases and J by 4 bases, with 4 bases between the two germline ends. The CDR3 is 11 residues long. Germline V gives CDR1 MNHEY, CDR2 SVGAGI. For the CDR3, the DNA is TGTGCCAGCAGTTCTTCCTATGGCTACACCTTC. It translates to CASSSSYGYTF.

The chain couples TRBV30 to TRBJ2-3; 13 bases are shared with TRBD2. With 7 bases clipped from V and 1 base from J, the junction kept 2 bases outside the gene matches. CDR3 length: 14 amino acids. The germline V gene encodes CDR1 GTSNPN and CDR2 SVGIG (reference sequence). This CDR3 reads CAFGLAGGTDTQYF. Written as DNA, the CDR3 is TGTGCCTTCGGACTAGCGGGGGGCACAGATACGCAGTATTTT. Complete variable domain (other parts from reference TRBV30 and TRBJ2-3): SQTIHQWPATLVQPVGSPLSLECTVEGTSNPNLYWYRQAAGRGLQLLFYSVGIGQISSEVPQNLSASRPQDRQFILSSKKLLLSDSGFYLCAFGLAGGTDTQYFGPGTRLTVL.

For the CDR3, the DNA is TGTGCCAGCAGCCCCGAAGTGCGGAGGACTGAAGCTTTCTTT. It translates to CASSPEVRRTEAFF. The V and J genes are TRBV6-5 and TRBJ1-1; D unresolved. With 6 bases removed from V and 5 bases from J, the gap between germline ends came to 16 bases. Germline CDR1 is MNHEY and CDR2 is SVGAGI. This CDR3 spans 14 amino acids.

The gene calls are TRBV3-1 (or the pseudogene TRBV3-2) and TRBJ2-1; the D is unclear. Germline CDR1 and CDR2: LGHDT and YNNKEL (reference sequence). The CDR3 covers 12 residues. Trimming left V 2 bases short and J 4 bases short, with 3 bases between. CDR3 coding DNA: TGTGCCAGCAGCCAAACATACAATGAGCAGTTCTTC. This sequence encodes CASSQTYNEQFF.

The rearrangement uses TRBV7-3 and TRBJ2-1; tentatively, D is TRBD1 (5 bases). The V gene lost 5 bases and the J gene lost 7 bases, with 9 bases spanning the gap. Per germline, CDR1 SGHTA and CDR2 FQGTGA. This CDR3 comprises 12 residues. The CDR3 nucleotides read TGTGCCAGCAGCCACCAGGGAAATGAGCAGTTCTTC. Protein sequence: CASSHQGNEQFF.

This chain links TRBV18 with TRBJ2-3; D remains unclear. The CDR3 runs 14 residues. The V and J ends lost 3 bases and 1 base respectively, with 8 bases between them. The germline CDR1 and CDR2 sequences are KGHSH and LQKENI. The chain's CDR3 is CASSPRQGTDTQYF. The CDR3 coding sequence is TGTGCCAGCTCACCTCGGCAGGGCACAGATACGCAGTATTTT.

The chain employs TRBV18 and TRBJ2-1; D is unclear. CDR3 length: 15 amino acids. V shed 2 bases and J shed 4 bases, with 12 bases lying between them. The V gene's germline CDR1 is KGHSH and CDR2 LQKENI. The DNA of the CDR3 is TGTGCCAGCTCACCAGAACGGTTAAATTACAATGAGCAGTTCTTC. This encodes CASSPERLNYNEQFF.

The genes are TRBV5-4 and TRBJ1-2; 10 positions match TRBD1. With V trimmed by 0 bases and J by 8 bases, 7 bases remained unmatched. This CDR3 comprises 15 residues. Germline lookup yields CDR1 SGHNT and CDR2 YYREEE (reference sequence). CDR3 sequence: CASSLAMTGGDGYTF. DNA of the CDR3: TGTGCCAGCAGCTTGGCCATGACAGGGGGCGACGGCTACACCTTC.

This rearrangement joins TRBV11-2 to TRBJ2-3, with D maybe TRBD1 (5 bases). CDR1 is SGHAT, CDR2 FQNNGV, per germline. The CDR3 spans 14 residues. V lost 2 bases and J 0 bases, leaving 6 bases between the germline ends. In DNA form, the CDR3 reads TGTGCCAGCAGCTTACAGGGAAGCACAGATACGCAGTATTTT. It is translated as CASSLQGSTDTQYF.

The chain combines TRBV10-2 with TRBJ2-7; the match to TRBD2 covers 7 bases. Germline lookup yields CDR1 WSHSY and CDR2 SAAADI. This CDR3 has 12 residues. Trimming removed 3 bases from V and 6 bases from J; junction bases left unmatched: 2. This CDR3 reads CASSEGRVEQYF. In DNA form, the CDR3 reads TGCGCCAGCAGTGAAGGGAGGGTCGAGCAGTACTTC.

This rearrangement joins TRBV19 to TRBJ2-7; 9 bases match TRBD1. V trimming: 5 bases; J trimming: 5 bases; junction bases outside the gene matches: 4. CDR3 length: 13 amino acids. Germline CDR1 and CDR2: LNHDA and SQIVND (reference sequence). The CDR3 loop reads CASSGTGFNEQYF. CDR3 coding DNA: TGTGCCAGTAGTGGGACAGGGTTTAACGAGCAGTACTTC.

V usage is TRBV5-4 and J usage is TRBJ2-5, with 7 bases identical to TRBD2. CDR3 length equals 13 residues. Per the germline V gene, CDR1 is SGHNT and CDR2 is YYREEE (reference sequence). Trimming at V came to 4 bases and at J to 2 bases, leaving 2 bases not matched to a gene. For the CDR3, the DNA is TGTGCCAGCAGCACTAGCGATCAAGAGACCCAGTACTTC. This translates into CASSTSDQETQYF.

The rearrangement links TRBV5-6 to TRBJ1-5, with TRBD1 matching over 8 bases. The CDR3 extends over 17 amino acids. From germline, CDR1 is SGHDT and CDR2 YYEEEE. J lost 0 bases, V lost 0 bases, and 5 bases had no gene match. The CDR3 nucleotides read TGTGCCAGCAGCTTGGCCGGTACAGGGGGTAGCAATCAGCCCCAGCATTTT. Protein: CASSLAGTGGSNQPQHF.

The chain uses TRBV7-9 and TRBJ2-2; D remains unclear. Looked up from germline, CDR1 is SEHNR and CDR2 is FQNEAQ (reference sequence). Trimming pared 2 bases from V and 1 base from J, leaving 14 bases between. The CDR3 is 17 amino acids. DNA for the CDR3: TGTGCCAGCAGCTTACCGCGCGAGACGGGGAACACCGGGGAGCTGTTTTTT. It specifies CASSLPRETGNTGELFF.

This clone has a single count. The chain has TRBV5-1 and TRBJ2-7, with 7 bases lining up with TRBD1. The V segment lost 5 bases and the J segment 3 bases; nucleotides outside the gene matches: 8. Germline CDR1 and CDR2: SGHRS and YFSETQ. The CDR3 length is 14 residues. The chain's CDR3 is CASRSGTAIYEQYF. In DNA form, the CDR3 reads TGCGCCAGCAGATCCGGGACAGCCATCTACGAGCAGTACTTC. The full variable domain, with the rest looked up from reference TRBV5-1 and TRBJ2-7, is KAGVTQTPRYLIKTRGQQVTLSCSPISGHRSVSWYQQTPGQGLQFLFEYFSETQRNKGNFPGRFSGRQFSNSRSEMNVSTLELGDSALYLCASRSGTAIYEQYFGPGTRLTVT.